This section outlines one T cell receptor (beta chain) sequence together with its context. This clonotype appeared many times. It lacks a known antigen. Base qualities are not at hand, and no much larger clone is one base apart. This specimen comes from a study of T cell repertoires in cytomegalovirus infection (dated by TCRdb to between 2018 and 2020). Looking at the study overall: Alongside well-studied HLA-B-restricted epitopes, the peptide stimulations were aimed at recently identified HLA-C-restricted CMV epitopes, whose presentation resists viral immunomodulation. Donor HLA type was relevant to the analysis, as public TCR beta signatures indicated carriage of CMV infection together with the matching HLA type. Overall study outcomes, separate from this receptor: Carriers of CMV infection plus the relevant HLA type were discriminated by the cumulative frequency of public TCR beta family members in the study cohort and in an independent 352-donor cohort. In the ex vivo response, HLA-C-restricted CMV-specific TCR beta clonotypes were dominant, and in two of eight donors the single most frequent clonotype came from this HLA-C-restricted group.

Sequencing took place on an Illumina HiSeq 1500. The public reads were run again by TCRdb, first through fastp at Q25 and then through MiXCR, and only productive beta chains were kept. Rows with one shared CDR3 protein collapse into an entry with the most common genes and DNA. This sample is represented by 450,000 to 600,000 distinct CDR3 sequences; 30% to 35% of them were singletons. The top ten clonotypes cover roughly 15% of the sample. In the paper's terms, the treatment or condition label means: in vitro stimulation with specific CMV peptide epitopes to enrich CMV-specific T cells. The germline V gene sets CDR1 to SGHVS and CDR2 to FQNEAQ. From the cysteine up to the phenylalanine, the CDR3 has a length of 14 residues. The retained sequence is limited to the CDR3, 42 bases, with the frame set at the first base. V is shortened by 2 bases, J by 1 base, and the region joining them spans 8 bases.

The sequence links TRBV7-8 to TRBJ1-1; confidence is insufficient to name the D gene. This sample comprised cultured PBMCs, obtained from culture after CMV antigen stimulation. The TCR originated in a human donor in good health (CMV status not recorded). Some clones in this sample may be carry-over from other donors' samples. The CDR3 protein is CASSLLDSNTEAFF. The sequenced DNA: TGTGCCAGCAGCTTACTCGACTCGAACACTGAAGCTTTCTTT.